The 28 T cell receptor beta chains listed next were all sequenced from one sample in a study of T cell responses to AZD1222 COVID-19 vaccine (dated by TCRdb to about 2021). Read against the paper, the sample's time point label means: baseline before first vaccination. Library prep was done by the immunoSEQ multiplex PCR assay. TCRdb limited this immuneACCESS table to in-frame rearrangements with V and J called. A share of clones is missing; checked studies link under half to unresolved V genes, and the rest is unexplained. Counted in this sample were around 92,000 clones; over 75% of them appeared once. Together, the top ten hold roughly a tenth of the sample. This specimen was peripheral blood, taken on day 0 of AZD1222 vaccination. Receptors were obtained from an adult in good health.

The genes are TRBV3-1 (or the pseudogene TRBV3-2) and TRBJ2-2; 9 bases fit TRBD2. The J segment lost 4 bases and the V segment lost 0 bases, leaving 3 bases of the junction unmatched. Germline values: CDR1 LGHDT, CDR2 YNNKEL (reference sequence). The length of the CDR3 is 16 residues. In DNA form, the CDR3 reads TGTGCCAGCAGCCAAGATTCGCGGGGGGGCACCGGGGAGCTGTTTTTT. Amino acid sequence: CASSQDSRGGTGELFF.

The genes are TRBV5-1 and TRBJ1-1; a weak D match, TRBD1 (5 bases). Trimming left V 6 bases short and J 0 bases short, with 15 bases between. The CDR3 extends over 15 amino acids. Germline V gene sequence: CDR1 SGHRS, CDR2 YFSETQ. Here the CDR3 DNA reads TGCGCCAGCAACCCTACCGGGACCCTGAACACTGAAGCTTTCTTT. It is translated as CASNPTGTLNTEAFF.

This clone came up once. In nucleotides, the CDR3 is TGTGCCAGCAGCTTGGGAATGAACACTGAAGCTTTCTTT. It codes for CASSLGMNTEAFF. This chain connects TRBV5-8 to TRBJ1-1; no firm D call. CDR1 SGHTS and CDR2 YDEGEE come from the germline V gene. V lost 0 bases and J 0 bases, leaving 3 bases between the germline ends. CDR3 size: 13 residues.

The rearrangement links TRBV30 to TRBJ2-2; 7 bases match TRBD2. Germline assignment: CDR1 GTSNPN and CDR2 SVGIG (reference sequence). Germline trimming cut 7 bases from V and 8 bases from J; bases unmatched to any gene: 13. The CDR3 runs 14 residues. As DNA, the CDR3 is TGTGCCTTTACCCCGTGGAGCGGGGCGGGGGAGCTGTTTTTT. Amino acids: CAFTPWSGAGELFF.

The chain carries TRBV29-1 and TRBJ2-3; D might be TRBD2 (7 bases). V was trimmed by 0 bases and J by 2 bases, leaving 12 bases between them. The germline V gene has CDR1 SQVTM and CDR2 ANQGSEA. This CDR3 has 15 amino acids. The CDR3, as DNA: TGCAGCGTTGAAGATACGCGGGGGCACACAGATACGCAGTATTTT. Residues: CSVEDTRGHTDTQYF.

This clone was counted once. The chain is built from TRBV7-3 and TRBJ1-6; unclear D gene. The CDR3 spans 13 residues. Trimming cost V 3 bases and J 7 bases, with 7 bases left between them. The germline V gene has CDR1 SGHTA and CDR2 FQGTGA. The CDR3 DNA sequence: TGTGCCAGCAGCTTCATGGAGAATTCACCCCTCCACTTT. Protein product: CASSFMENSPLHF. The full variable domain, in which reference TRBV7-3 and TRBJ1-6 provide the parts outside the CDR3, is GAGVSQTPSNKVTEKGKYVELRCDPISGHTALYWYRQSLGQGPEFLIYFQGTGAADDSGLPNDRFFAVRPEGSVSTLKIQRTERGDSAVYLCASSFMENSPLHFGNGTRLTVT.

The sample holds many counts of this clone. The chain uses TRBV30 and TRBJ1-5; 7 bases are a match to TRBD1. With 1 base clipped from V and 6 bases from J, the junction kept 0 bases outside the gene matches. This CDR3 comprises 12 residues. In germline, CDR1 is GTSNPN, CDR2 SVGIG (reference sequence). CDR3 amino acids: CAWSGQGQPQHF. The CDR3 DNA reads TGTGCCTGGAGTGGACAGGGTCAGCCCCAGCATTTT. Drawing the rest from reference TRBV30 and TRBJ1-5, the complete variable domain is SQTIHQWPATLVQPVGSPLSLECTVEGTSNPNLYWYRQAAGRGLQLLFYSVGIGQISSEVPQNLSASRPQDRQFILSSKKLLLSDSGFYLCAWSGQGQPQHFGDGTRLSIL.

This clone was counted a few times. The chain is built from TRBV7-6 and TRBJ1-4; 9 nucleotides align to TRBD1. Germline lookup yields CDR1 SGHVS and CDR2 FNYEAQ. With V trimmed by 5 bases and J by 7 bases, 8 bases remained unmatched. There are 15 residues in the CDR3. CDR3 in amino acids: CASSVLGQGIEKLFF. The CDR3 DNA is TGTGCCAGCAGCGTATTGGGACAGGGAATTGAAAAACTGTTTTTT.

CDR3 coding DNA: TGTGCCAGCATTCCGGAGGGACAGGGTTATGGCTACACCTTC. Translated: CASIPEGQGYGYTF. The chain joins TRBV2 to TRBJ1-2; 9 positions agree with TRBD1. The CDR3 has 14 amino acids. Germline values: CDR1 SNHLY, CDR2 FYNNEI. The V gene end was trimmed by 7 bases and the J gene end by 5 bases; junction bases not matched to a gene: 8.

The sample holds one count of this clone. CDR3 nucleotides: TGTGCCAGCAGTCTTAGAGGTACTAGCGAAGAGACCCAGTACTTC. The encoded protein is CASSLRGTSEETQYF. The V and J genes are TRBV7-2 and TRBJ2-5; the match to TRBD2 covers 7 bases. The CDR3 is 15 residues long. Germline V lookup: CDR1 SGHTA, CDR2 FQGNSA. The V segment lost 6 bases and the J segment 3 bases; nucleotides outside the gene matches: 10.

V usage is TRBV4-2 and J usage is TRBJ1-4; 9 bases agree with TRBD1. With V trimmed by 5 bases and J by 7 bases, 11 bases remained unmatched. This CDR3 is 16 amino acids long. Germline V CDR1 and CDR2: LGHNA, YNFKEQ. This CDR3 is CASSERLDRGFEKLFF. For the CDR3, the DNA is TGTGCCAGCAGCGAACGCTTAGACAGGGGGTTTGAAAAACTGTTTTTT.

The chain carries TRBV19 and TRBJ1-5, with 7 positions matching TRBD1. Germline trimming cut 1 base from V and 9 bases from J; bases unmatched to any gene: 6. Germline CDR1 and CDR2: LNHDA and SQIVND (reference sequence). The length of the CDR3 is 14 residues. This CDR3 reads CASSIGQGKWPQHF. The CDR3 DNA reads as TGTGCCAGTAGTATAGGACAGGGTAAATGGCCCCAGCATTTT.

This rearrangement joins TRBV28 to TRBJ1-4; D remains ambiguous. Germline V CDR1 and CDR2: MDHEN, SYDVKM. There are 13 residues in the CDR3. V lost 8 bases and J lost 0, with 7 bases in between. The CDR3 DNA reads TGTGCCAGCCGATCCCCAACTAATGAAAAACTGTTTTTT. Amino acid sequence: CASRSPTNEKLFF.

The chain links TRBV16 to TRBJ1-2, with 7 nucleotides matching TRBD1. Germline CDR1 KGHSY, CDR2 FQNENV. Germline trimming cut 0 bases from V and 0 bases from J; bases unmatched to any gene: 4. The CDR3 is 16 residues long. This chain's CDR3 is CASSQSSGQTNYGYTF. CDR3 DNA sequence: TGTGCCAGCAGCCAATCGTCGGGACAGACTAACTATGGCTACACCTTC. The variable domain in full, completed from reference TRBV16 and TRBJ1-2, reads GEEVAQTPKHLVRGEGQKAKLYCAPIKGHSYVFWYQQVLKNEFKFLISFQNENVFDETGMPKERFSAKCLPNSPCSLEIQATKLEDSAVYFCASSQSSGQTNYGYTFGSGTRLTVV.

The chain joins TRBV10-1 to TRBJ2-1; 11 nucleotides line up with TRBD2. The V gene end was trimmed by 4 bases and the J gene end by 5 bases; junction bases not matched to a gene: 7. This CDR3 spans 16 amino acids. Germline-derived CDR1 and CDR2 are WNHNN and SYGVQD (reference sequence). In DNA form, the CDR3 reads TGCGCCAGCAGTGCCGTAGCGGGAGGGCAGAACAATGAGCAGTTCTTC. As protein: CASSAVAGGQNNEQFF.

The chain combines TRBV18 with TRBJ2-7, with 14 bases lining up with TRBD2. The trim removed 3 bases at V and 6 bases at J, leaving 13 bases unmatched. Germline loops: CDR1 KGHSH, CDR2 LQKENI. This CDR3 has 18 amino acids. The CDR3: CASSPPGLAGVSTVEQYF. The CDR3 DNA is TGTGCCAGCTCACCGCCGGGACTAGCGGGAGTCTCAACGGTCGAGCAGTACTTC.

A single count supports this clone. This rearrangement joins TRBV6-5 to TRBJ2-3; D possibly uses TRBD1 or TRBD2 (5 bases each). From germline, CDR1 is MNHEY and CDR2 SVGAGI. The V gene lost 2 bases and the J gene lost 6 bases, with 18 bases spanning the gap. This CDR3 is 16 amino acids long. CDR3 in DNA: TGTGCCAGCAGTTACATCGGTCGCCAGGGAGCGGATACGCAGTATTTT. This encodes CASSYIGRQGADTQYF.

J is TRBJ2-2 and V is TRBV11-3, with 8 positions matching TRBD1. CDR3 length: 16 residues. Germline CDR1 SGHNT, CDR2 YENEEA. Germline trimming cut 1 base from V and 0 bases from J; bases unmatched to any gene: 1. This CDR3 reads CASSLGQGTNTGELFF. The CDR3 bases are TGTGCCAGCAGCTTAGGACAGGGGACGAACACCGGGGAGCTGTTTTTT. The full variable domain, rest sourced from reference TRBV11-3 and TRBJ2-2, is EAGVVQSPRYKIIEKKQPVAFWCNPISGHNTLYWYLQNLGQGPELLIRYENEEAVDDSQLPKDRFSAERLKGVDSTLKIQPAELGDSAVYLCASSLGQGTNTGELFFGEGSRLTVL.

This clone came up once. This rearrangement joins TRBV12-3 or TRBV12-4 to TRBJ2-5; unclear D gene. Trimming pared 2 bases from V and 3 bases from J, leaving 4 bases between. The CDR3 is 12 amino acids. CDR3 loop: CASSLHKETQYF. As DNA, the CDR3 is TGTGCCAGCAGTTTACACAAAGAGACCCAGTACTTC.

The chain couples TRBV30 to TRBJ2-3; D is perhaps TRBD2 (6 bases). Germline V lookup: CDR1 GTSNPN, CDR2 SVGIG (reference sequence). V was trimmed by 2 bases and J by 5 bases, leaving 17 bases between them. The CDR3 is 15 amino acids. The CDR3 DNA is TGTGCCTGGAGTAGGGACTTCGCAGGGAGAGATACGCAGTATTTT. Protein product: CAWSRDFAGRDTQYF. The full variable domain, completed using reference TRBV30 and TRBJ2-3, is SQTIHQWPATLVQPVGSPLSLECTVEGTSNPNLYWYRQAAGRGLQLLFYSVGIGQISSEVPQNLSASRPQDRQFILSSKKLLLSDSGFYLCAWSRDFAGRDTQYFGPGTRLTVL.

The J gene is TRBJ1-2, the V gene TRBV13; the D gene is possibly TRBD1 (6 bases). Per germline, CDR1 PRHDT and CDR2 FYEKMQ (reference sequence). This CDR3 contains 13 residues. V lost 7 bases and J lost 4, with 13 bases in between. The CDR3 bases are TGTGCCAGCAACCTCAGGGGTTCCTATGGCTACACCTTC. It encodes CASNLRGSYGYTF.

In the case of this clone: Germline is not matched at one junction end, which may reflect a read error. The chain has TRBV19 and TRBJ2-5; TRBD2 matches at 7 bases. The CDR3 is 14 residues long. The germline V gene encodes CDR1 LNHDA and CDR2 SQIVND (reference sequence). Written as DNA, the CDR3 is TGTGCCAGTAGTATAGATCTTGGGACTACCCTCAGGGACTTC. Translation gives CASSIDLGTTLRDF.

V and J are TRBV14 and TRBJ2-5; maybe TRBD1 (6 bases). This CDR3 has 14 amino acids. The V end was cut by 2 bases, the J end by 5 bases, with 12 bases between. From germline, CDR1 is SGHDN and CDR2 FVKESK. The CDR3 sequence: CASSQQGRGETQYF. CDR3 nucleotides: TGTGCCAGCAGCCAACAGGGGAGAGGGGAGACCCAGTACTTC.

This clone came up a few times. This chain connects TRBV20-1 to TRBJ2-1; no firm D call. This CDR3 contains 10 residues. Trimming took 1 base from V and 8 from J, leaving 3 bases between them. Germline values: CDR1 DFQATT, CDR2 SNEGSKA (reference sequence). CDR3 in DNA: TGCAGTGCTAGAGCGCATGAGCAGTTCTTC. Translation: CSARAHEQFF.

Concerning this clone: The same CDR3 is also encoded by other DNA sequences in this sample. This chain's CDR3 is CASSQAPGRAYEQYF. CDR3 DNA: TGCGCCAGCAGCCAAGCTCCTGGGAGGGCCTACGAGCAGTACTTC. The rearrangement links TRBV4-1 to TRBJ2-7; TRBD2 agrees at 7 bases. J lost 2 bases, V lost 1 base, and 5 bases had no gene match. This CDR3 comprises 15 residues. In germline, CDR1 is MGHRA, CDR2 YSYEKL.

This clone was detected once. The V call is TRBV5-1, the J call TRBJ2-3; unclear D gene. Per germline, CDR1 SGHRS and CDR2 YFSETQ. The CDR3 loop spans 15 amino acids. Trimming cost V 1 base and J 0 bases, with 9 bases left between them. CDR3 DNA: TGCGCCAGCAGCTTGCTAGGACCTAGCACAGATACGCAGTATTTT. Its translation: CASSLLGPSTDTQYF.

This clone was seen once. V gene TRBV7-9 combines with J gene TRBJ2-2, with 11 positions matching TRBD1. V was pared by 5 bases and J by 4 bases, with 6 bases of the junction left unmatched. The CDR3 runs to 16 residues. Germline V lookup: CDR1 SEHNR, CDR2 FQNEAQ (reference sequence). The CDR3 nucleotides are TGTGCCAGCAGCCCGCCGGGACAGGGGGGCACCGGGGAGCTGTTTTTT. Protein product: CASSPPGQGGTGELFF.

The CDR3 is CASSLVPRGRNTGELFF. Here the CDR3 DNA reads TGTGCCAGCAGCTTAGTGCCGAGGGGGCGTAACACCGGGGAGCTGTTTTTT. J is TRBJ2-2 and V is TRBV7-2; 7 positions match TRBD1. Germline V gene sequence: CDR1 SGHTA, CDR2 FQGNSA. V dropped 1 base and J dropped 2; count of bases not matched to a gene: 7. There are 17 residues in the CDR3.